The T cell receptor beta chain described here comes from a study of molecular identifiers for immune sequencing clone quantification. On the study more broadly: With replicates, the RNA of around 20,000 or 100,000 naive CD8 cells was split five ways and four were sequenced.

Study findings and constraints: Clone sizes that are highly expanded could be underestimated when identical TCR molecules share a barcode. Whereas naive cells kept under 1% of molecules in clones above 20 RNA copies, such clones held over 98% in effectors.

The table lists this clonotype with many counts. Its target is unknown. TCRdb reanalysed the PCR reads using MiXCR and keeps one entry per CDR3 protein. The sample consists of over 300,000 distinct CDR3 sequences, roughly a quarter of them appearing once. Looked up from germline, CDR1 is MDHEN and CDR2 is SYDVKM. V dropped 4 bases and J dropped 1; count of bases not matched to a gene: 10. The CDR3 sequence is 17 residues long. In the sort, naive CD8 T cells were defined as CD8+CD4-CCR7+CD45RA+. The chain employs TRBV28 and TRBJ2-7; 10 bases map to TRBD1. The source is a human donor in good health. Some libraries in this study had Jurkat cell RNA spiked in. The sample consisted of naive CD8+ T cells from blood, with Jurkat cell RNA spiked in. Specified subset: FACS-sorted CD8+CD4-CCR7+CD45RA+ naive T cells. DNA for the CDR3: TGTGCCAGCAGTTCCCCCCGTATGGACAGGGGGTCCTACGAGCAGTACTTC. Its protein product is CASSSPRMDRGSYEQYF.